This T cell receptor (beta chain) is from a study of blood T cells in healthy people across ages. General study findings and limits: TCR beta diversity, measured per million T cells, fell in a roughly linear way with age.

Healthy Caucasian individuals from Russia aged 6 to 90 were enrolled as donors. Germline assignment: CDR1 SGHTA and CDR2 FQGNSA. This CDR3 has 17 amino acids. The V gene lost 3 bases and the J gene lost 1 base, with 16 bases spanning the gap. The authors ran a second PCR of roughly 7 to 11 cycles using a sample-barcoded 5' primer and a J-beta primer mix. Through a template-switch adaptor with 12 random nucleotides, each cDNA molecule received a tag. TCRdb redid the calling of the 5' RACE reads with MiXCR, one entry per CDR3 protein. Of about 1.4 million distinct CDR3 sequences in the sample, around 59% are singletons; the top ten hold 6.7%. In its sample, this clonotype was seen a few times. Its antigen is as yet unknown.

Sequencing input: blood. This TCR derives from a man between 18 and 29 years old in good health. V and J are TRBV7-2 and TRBJ1-5; the D gene is possibly TRBD1 (5 bases). The CDR3 DNA reads as TGTGCCAGCAGCTTGGCAGTAGACAGTTGGAGCAATCAGCCCCAGCATTTT. Encoded protein: CASSLAVDSWSNQPQHF.